The T cell receptor beta chain described here comes from a study of cytomegalovirus exposure and HLA in healthy donors. At the level of the study: The same platform was used for the 100 to 150 validation repertoires and the approximately 670 first-cohort repertoires, a later analysis reported.

The CDR3 sequence is 12 residues long. CDR1 and CDR2 from the germline V gene are SGHTA and FQGTGA. Trimming took off 5 bases at V and 8 bases at J, with 11 bases between the two ends. Using immunoSEQ multiplex PCR, the repertoire was profiled, and TCRdb retains in-frame clones only, with some absent. The repertoire holds some 67,000 clones, with approximately 94% as singletons. The J gene is TRBJ2-3, the V gene TRBV7-3; D unresolved. The TCR sequence derives from a woman between 18 and 29 years old in good health and CMV-seronegative. Sequencing input: PBMCs. The DNA of the CDR3 is TGTGCCAGCAGCCCGACGGGTGGTACGCAGTATTTT. Residues: CASSPTGGTQYF. The variable domain in full, completed from reference TRBV7-3 and TRBJ2-3, reads GAGVSQTPSNKVTEKGKYVELRCDPISGHTALYWYRQSLGQGPEFLIYFQGTGAADDSGLPNDRFFAVRPEGSVSTLKIQRTERGDSAVYLCASSPTGGTQYFGPGTRLTVL.